The clone carrying this T cell receptor beta chain turned up a few times. Its antigen is unknown. Template switching created a universal primer site, and the cDNA included unique molecular identifiers. TCRdb reprocessed the 5' RACE reads with MiXCR, giving one entry per CDR3 protein. The sample carries 700,000 to 950,000 distinct CDR3 sequences, about 12% recorded once. The sample originates from a study of identical twins. Findings and limits, study-wide: Out-of-frame TCR alpha sharing in monozygotic twins exceeded recombination model predictions.

These data were likewise used in another study, on yellow fever vaccine responses in identical twins.

The TCR originated in a woman aged 18-29 years in good health. Sequencing was done on a sample of PBMCs.

The CDR3 reads CASSPGGRGYEQYF. The CDR3 coding sequence is TGTGCCAGCAGCCCTGGCGGAAGGGGCTACGAGCAGTACTTC. The V call is TRBV7-2, the J call TRBJ2-7, with D maybe TRBD1 (5 bases). The CDR3 totals 14 residues. Trimming cost V 5 bases and J 3 bases, with 14 bases left between them. Germline CDR1 and CDR2: SGHTA and FQGNSA.